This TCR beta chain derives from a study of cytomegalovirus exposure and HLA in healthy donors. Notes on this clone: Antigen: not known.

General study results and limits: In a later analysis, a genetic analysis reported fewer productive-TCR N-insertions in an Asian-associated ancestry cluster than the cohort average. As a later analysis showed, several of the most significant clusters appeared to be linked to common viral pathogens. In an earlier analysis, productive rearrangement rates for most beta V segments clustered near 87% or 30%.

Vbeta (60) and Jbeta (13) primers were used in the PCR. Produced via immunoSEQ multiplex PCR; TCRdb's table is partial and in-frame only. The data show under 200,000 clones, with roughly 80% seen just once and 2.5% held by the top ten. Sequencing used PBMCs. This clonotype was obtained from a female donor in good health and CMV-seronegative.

As DNA, the CDR3 is TGTGCCAGCAGCTTAGGTGGGAGGCACACCGGGGAGCTGTTTTTT. Protein: CASSLGGRHTGELFF. This sequence joins TRBV7-2 and TRBJ2-2; maybe TRBD2 (6 bases). The CDR3 is made up of 15 amino acids. From germline, CDR1 is SGHTA and CDR2 FQGNSA. V dropped 1 base and J dropped 3 bases, with 9 bases sitting between them.